This T cell receptor beta chain was identified in a study of T-cell reconstitution after alpha-beta-depleted transplantation in children. Unique molecular identifiers featured in how the TCRbeta library was prepared. TCRdb redid the calling of the PCR reads with MiXCR, one entry per CDR3 protein. The data hold 610,000 or so distinct CDR3 sequences, with 25% to 30% observed a single time. Overall study findings and caveats: After transplant, at about two months, alpha-beta T cells were reportedly derived from several hundred expanded graft clones. After transplant, high TCRbeta diversity at day 60 in some patients arose from surviving recipient T cells and thymic progenitors. Diversity and T-cell counts at one year after transplant derived mostly from new T cells.

The CDR3 covers 17 residues. Germline CDR1 and CDR2: MGHRA and YSYEKL. With 0 bases clipped from V and 3 bases from J, the junction kept 5 bases outside the gene matches. This clonotype has only a few counts. Its antigen is undetermined. Sequences were derived from PBMCs, sampled before TCRalphabeta/CD19-depleted stem cell transplant. The receptor was derived from a boy in the first two years of life with Wiskott-Aldrich syndrome, due to receive a stem cell transplant. The V gene is TRBV4-1, the J gene TRBJ2-1; 10 bases align to TRBD2. CDR3 loop: CASSQDMTSGLYNEQFF. The CDR3 DNA follows: TGCGCCAGCAGCCAAGACATGACTAGCGGGCTCTACAATGAGCAGTTCTTC.